This T cell receptor beta chain was obtained from a study of blood T cell repertoires in COVID-19. Here immunoSEQ multiplex PCR was the method, and the copy in TCRdb shows in-frame clones only, minus some. The sample comprises 450,000 or so clones, around nine tenths of which are singletons, and about 1.6% rests with the top ten. The CDR3 length is 17 residues. Unmatched junction bases numbered 8, after V lost 1 base and J lost 5 bases. CDR1 is SGHTA and CDR2 is FQGNSA in the germline V gene. Patients from Seattle were sampled longitudinally, starting during active infection. The chain has TRBV7-2 and TRBJ2-5, with 12 positions matching TRBD2. The TCR originated in a woman in her thirties or forties with COVID-19, enrolled during active disease. The sequencing input was peripheral blood. The CDR3 loop reads CASSLGDGLAGRETQYF. The CDR3 DNA reads as TGTGCCAGCAGCTTAGGGGACGGACTAGCGGGGCGTGAGACCCAGTACTTC. Full variable domain (remainder filled in from reference TRBV7-2 and TRBJ2-5): GAGVSQSPSNKVTEKGKDVELRCDPISGHTALYWYRQSLGQGLEFLIYFQGNSAPDKSGLPSDRFSAERTGGSVSTLTIQRTQQEDSAVYLCASSLGDGLAGRETQYFGPGTRLLVL.